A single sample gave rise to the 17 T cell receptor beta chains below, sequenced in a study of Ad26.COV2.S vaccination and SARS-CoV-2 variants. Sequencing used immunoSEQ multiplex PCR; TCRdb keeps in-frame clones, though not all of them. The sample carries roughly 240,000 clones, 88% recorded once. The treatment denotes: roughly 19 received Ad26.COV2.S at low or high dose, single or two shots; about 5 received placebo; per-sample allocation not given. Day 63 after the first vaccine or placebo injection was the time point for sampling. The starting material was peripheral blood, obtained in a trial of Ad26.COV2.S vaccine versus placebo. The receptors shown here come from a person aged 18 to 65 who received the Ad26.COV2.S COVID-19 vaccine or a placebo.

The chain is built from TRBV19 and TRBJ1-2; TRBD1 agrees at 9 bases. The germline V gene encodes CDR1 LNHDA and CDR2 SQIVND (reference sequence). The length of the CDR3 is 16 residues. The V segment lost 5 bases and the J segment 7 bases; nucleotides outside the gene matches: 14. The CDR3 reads CASSSSQQGAKVGYTF. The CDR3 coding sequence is TGTGCCAGTAGTTCAAGCCAACAGGGGGCGAAGGTTGGCTACACCTTC.

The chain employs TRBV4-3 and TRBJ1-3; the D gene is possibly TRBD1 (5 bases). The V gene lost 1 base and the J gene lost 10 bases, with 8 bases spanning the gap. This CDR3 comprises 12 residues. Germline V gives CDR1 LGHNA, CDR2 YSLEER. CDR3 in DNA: TGCGCCAGCAGCCAAGTTGGGACGACCATATATTTT. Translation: CASSQVGTTIYF.

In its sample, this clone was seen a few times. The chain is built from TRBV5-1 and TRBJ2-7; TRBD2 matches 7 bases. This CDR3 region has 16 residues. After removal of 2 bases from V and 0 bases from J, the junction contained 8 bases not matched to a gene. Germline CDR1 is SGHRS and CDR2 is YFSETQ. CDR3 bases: TGCGCCAGCAGCTTTGGCGGGGGACCGAGCTCCTACGAGCAGTACTTC. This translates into CASSFGGGPSSYEQYF.

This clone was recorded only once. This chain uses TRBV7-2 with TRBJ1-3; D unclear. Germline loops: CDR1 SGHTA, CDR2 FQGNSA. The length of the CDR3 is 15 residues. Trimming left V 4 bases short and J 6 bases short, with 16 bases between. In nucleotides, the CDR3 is TGTGCCAGCAGCTCCGGGTCCGAGAAACCAAACACCATATATTTT. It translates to CASSSGSEKPNTIYF. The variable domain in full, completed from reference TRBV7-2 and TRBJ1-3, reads GAGVSQSPSNKVTEKGKDVELRCDPISGHTALYWYRQSLGQGLEFLIYFQGNSAPDKSGLPSDRFSAERTGGSVSTLTIQRTQQEDSAVYLCASSSGSEKPNTIYFGEGSWLTVV.

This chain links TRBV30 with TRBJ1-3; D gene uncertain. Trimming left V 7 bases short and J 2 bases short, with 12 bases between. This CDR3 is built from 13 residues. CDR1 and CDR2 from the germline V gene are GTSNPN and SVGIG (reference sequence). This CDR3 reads CALDAVPGNTIYF. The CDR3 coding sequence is TGTGCCTTGGACGCAGTTCCTGGAAACACCATATATTTT.

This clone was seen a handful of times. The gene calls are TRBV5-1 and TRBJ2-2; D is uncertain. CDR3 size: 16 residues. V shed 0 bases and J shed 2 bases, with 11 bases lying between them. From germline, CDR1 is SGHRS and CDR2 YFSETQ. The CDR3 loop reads CASSLAGGSNTGELFF. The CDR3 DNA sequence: TGCGCCAGCAGCTTGGCAGGTGGCAGTAACACCGGGGAGCTGTTTTTT.

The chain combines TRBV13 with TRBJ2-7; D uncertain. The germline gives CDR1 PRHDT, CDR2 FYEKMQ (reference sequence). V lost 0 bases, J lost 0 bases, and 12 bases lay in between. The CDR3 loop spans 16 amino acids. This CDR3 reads CASSLGLPGDSYEQYF. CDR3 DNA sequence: TGTGCCAGCAGCTTAGGCCTCCCAGGCGACTCCTACGAGCAGTACTTC.

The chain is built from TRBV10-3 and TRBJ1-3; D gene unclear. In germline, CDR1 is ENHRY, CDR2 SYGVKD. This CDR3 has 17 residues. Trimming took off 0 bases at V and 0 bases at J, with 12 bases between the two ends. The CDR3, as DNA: TGTGCCATCAGTGAGTCCGGCAGTTTGATCTCTGGAAACACCATATATTTT. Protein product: CAISESGSLISGNTIYF.

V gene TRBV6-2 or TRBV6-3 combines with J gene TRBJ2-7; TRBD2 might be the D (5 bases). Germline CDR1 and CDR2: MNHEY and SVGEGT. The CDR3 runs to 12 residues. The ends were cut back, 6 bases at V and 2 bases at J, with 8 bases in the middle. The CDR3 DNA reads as TGTGCCAGCAGCCCCGGGGCCTACGAGCAGTACTTC. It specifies CASSPGAYEQYF.

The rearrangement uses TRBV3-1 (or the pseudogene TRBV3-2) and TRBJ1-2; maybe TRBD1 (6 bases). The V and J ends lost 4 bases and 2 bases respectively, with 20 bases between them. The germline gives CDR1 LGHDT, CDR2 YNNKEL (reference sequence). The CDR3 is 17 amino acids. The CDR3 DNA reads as TGTGCCAGCAGCCCCACTACGCCGGGACAAAGAAACTATGGCTACACCTTC. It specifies CASSPTTPGQRNYGYTF.

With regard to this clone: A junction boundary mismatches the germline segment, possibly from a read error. CDR3 DNA: TGTGCTAGCAGCTTAGAGTTGGGACAGCCTCAAGAGACCCAGTACTTC. Amino acids: CASSLELGQPQETQYF. This chain joins TRBV7-7 and TRBJ2-5; TRBD1 matches at 7 bases. The germline V gene has CDR1 SSHAT and CDR2 FNYEAQ (reference sequence). The CDR3 runs to 16 residues.

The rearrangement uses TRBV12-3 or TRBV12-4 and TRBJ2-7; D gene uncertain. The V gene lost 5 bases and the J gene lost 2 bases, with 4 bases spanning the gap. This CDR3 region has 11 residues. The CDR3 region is CASSATYEQYF. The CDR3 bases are TGTGCCAGCAGTGCGACCTACGAGCAGTACTTC.

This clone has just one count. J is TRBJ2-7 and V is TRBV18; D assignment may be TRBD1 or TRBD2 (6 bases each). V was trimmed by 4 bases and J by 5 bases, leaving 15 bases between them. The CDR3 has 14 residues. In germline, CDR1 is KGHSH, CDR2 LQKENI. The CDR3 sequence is CASSRSRGLDEQYF. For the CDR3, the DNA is TGTGCCAGCTCACGCAGCCGGGGGCTGGACGAGCAGTACTTC.

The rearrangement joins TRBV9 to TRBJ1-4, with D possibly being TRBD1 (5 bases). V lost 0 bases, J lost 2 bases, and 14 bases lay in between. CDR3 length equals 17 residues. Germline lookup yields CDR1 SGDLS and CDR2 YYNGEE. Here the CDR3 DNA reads TGTGCCAGCAGCGTAGCTACCCAGGGTCTCACTAATGAAAAACTGTTTTTT. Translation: CASSVATQGLTNEKLFF.

The CDR3 region is CASSRREEGDNQPQHF. The CDR3 DNA is TGCGCCAGCAGTCGGCGGGAGGAGGGTGACAATCAGCCCCAGCATTTT. The chain uses TRBV5-1 and TRBJ1-5; D ambiguous. The CDR3 totals 16 residues. The germline gives CDR1 SGHRS, CDR2 YFSETQ. V shed 5 bases and J shed 3 bases, with 18 bases lying between them.

This chain's CDR3 is CASSKPLQAYEQYF. The CDR3 DNA is TGTGCCAGTAGTAAGCCCCTGCAGGCCTACGAGCAGTACTTC. The chain recombines TRBV19 with TRBJ2-7, with unresolved D. This CDR3 region has 14 residues. Germline V gives CDR1 LNHDA, CDR2 SQIVND (reference sequence). Trimming took off 4 bases at V and 2 bases at J, with 12 bases between the two ends.

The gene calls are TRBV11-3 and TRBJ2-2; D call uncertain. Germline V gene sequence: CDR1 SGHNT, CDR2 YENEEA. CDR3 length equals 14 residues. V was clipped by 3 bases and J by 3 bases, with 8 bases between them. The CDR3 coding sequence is TGTGCCAGCAGCTTGGTCCCAGACACCGGGGAGCTGTTTTTT. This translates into CASSLVPDTGELFF.